A selection of T cell receptor beta chains follows, all from one sample in a study of CXCR3-negative and CXCR3-positive naive CD8 T cells. Reprocessing the 5' RACE reads, TCRdb reports a single entry for every CDR3 protein and omits DNA. The specimen's table records 43,000 or so distinct CDR3 sequences. Specimen: naive CXCR3- CD8+ T cells from blood. These receptors were collected from a human donor in good health. Some clones in this sample may be carry-over from other donors' samples. Both conserved end residues are part of each CDR3. The order of the fields is J gene, clone size, V gene, CDR3 protein. Some rows have no size entry. The others give once, few or many, or a class for an expanded clone.

j_gene: TRBJ2-6; abundance: NA; v_gene: TRBV27; CDR3aa: CASSLSMTGALGANVLTF
j_gene: TRBJ2-1; abundance: NA; v_gene: TRBV29-1; CDR3aa: CSVAPLALYNEQFF
j_gene: TRBJ2-4; abundance: NA; v_gene: TRBV28; CDR3aa: CASSLLYSPGQGGRGAKNIQYF
j_gene: TRBJ1-1; abundance: NA; v_gene: TRBV2; CDR3aa: CATRRSRNAEAFF
j_gene: TRBJ2-2; abundance: NA; v_gene: TRBV7-6; CDR3aa: CASSWSETGELFF
j_gene: TRBJ2-1; abundance: NA; v_gene: TRBV7-9; CDR3aa: CASRGSSYNEQFF
j_gene: TRBJ1-5; abundance: NA; v_gene: TRBV19; CDR3aa: CASMGRQFNQPQHF
j_gene: TRBJ2-7; abundance: NA; v_gene: TRBV14; CDR3aa: CASSQPGQSYEQYF
j_gene: TRBJ2-1; abundance: NA; v_gene: TRBV28; CDR3aa: CASSQILSRASYNEQFF
j_gene: TRBJ2-1; abundance: NA; v_gene: TRBV7-9; CDR3aa: CASSLLGQGQLNEQFF
j_gene: TRBJ1-2; abundance: NA; v_gene: TRBV7-9; CDR3aa: CASSETGTNYGYTF
j_gene: TRBJ2-4; abundance: NA; v_gene: TRBV3-1; CDR3aa: CASSQDRLAAAKNIQYF
j_gene: TRBJ2-7; abundance: NA; v_gene: TRBV25-1; CDR3aa: CASSEQGTYEQYF
j_gene: TRBJ2-6; abundance: NA; v_gene: TRBV7-9; CDR3aa: CASSSVGSGANVLTF
j_gene: TRBJ2-1; abundance: NA; v_gene: TRBV12-3/TRBV12-4; CDR3aa: CASSLSNEQFF
j_gene: TRBJ1-1; abundance: NA; v_gene: TRBV7-8; CDR3aa: CASSLTVWSEAFF
j_gene: TRBJ1-6; abundance: medium-sized; v_gene: TRBV4-3; CDR3aa: CASSQDSYNSPLHF
j_gene: TRBJ2-7; abundance: NA; v_gene: TRBV20-1; CDR3aa: CSARDLDRTYSYEQYF
j_gene: TRBJ2-1; abundance: NA; v_gene: TRBV6-2/TRBV6-3; CDR3aa: CASRVSEYNEQFF
j_gene: TRBJ1-3; abundance: NA; v_gene: TRBV7-3; CDR3aa: CASSLKAQPRVNTIYF
j_gene: TRBJ2-1; abundance: NA; v_gene: TRBV28; CDR3aa: CASSFGVVTGRDEQFF
j_gene: TRBJ2-6; abundance: NA; v_gene: TRBV6-2/TRBV6-3; CDR3aa: CASSLQGSGANVLTF
j_gene: TRBJ2-7; abundance: NA; v_gene: TRBV28; CDR3aa: CASSSRDNYEQYF
j_gene: TRBJ1-2; abundance: NA; v_gene: TRBV29-1; CDR3aa: CSGGTGGESYGYTF
j_gene: TRBJ1-3; abundance: NA; v_gene: TRBV7-9; CDR3aa: CASTGANSGNTIYF
j_gene: TRBJ2-2; abundance: NA; v_gene: TRBV7-9; CDR3aa: CASSRLAGANTGELFF
j_gene: TRBJ2-7; abundance: NA; v_gene: TRBV18; CDR3aa: CASSPLYDEREQYF
j_gene: TRBJ2-7; abundance: NA; v_gene: TRBV20-1; CDR3aa: CSARTVPGGEQYF
j_gene: TRBJ2-7; abundance: NA; v_gene: TRBV5-6; CDR3aa: CASSLGAARSPYEQYF
j_gene: TRBJ2-1; abundance: NA; v_gene: TRBV11-2; CDR3aa: CASSLATGFSEQFF
j_gene: TRBJ2-2; abundance: NA; v_gene: TRBV12-3/TRBV12-4; CDR3aa: CASSSSGAGAGELVF
j_gene: TRBJ1-2; abundance: NA; v_gene: TRBV9; CDR3aa: CASSVGGEYGYTF
j_gene: TRBJ2-7; abundance: NA; v_gene: TRBV5-1; CDR3aa: CASSAGQGAYEQYF
j_gene: TRBJ1-1; abundance: NA; v_gene: TRBV28; CDR3aa: CASSPTEWATEAFF
j_gene: TRBJ2-3; abundance: NA; v_gene: TRBV29-1; CDR3aa: CSVDGTGGVSSTDTQYF
j_gene: TRBJ2-7; abundance: NA; v_gene: TRBV25-1; CDR3aa: CASSELGSPYEQYF
j_gene: TRBJ2-5; abundance: medium-sized; v_gene: TRBV29-1; CDR3aa: CSVEGLQETQYF
j_gene: TRBJ1-3; abundance: NA; v_gene: TRBV9; CDR3aa: CASSFTALSGNTIYF
j_gene: TRBJ2-7; abundance: NA; v_gene: TRBV20-1; CDR3aa: CSAGGGADYEQYF
j_gene: TRBJ1-2; abundance: NA; v_gene: TRBV28; CDR3aa: CASSPPWDRLGYTF
j_gene: TRBJ2-1; abundance: NA; v_gene: TRBV12-3/TRBV12-4; CDR3aa: CASSLAQGSYEQFF
j_gene: TRBJ1-2; abundance: NA; v_gene: TRBV28; CDR3aa: CASSLRQGAWYGYTF